Listed here is a single TCR beta chain. TCRdb's copy holds only in-frame clones and misses some; the assay was immunoSEQ multiplex PCR. The table shows about 1.5 million clones, with around 98% occurring only once. The CDR3 runs 13 residues. Trimming pared 2 bases from V and 3 bases from J, leaving 8 bases between. Germline CDR1 SGHTA, CDR2 FQGNSA. The source of the sample is a study of shared clonotypes between healthy human individuals. The sequenced material came from naive CD4+ T cells sorted from blood. Noted subset: CD45RA+ positively selected. V and J are TRBV7-2 and TRBJ2-7, with D perhaps matching TRBD1 or TRBD2 (5 bases each). The receptor was isolated from a man aged 25 to 40 in good health. The CDR3: CASSLFGGYEQYF. The CDR3 DNA sequence: TGTGCCAGCAGCTTATTTGGGGGCTACGAGCAGTACTTC.